These 14 T cell receptor beta chains originate from one sample sequenced in a study of cytomegalovirus exposure and HLA in healthy donors (dated by TCRdb to 2016 to 2017). The receptor library was made with the immunoSEQ multiplex PCR assay. A mixture of 60 forward primers for TCR Vbeta segments and 13 reverse primers for TCR Jbeta segments was used in the multiplex PCR. Entries here come from immuneACCESS through TCRdb and include only in-frame sequences with V and J called. Some clones fail to appear in such tables; in the studies checked, an unresolved V gene covers under half of the shortfall, and the cause of the remainder is unknown. The sample includes about 130,000 clones, with 60% to 80% observed a single time. Of the sample, 2.2% falls within the top ten clones. The sample taken for sequencing was PBMCs. These receptors came from a young man in good health and CMV-seronegative.

The chain recombines TRBV5-6 with TRBJ1-1, with D hard to call. Germline CDR1 reads SGHDT; CDR2 reads YYEEEE. The CDR3 has 14 residues. V lost 4 bases, J lost 4 bases, and 14 bases lay in between. In nucleotides, the CDR3 is TGTGCCAGCAGCCTCCACCATGGACTCACTGAAGCTTTCTTT. Amino acid sequence: CASSLHHGLTEAFF. Complete variable domain (other parts from reference TRBV5-6 and TRBJ1-1): DAGVTQSPTHLIKTRGQQVTLRCSPKSGHDTVSWYQQALGQGPQFIFQYYEEEERQRGNFPDRFSGHQFPNYSSELNVNALLLGDSALYLCASSLHHGLTEAFFGQGTRLTVV.

The chain has TRBV18 and TRBJ1-2; the D gene is possibly TRBD1 (6 bases). The CDR3 consists of 14 residues. The ends were cut back, 3 bases at V and 8 bases at J, with 16 bases in the middle. Germline CDR1 reads KGHSH; CDR2 reads LQKENI. This CDR3 is CASSPGLQGKGYTF. In DNA, the CDR3 is TGTGCCAGCTCACCCGGACTTCAGGGGAAGGGCTACACCTTC.

J is TRBJ1-5 and V is TRBV18, with D unresolved. Germline V gives CDR1 KGHSH, CDR2 LQKENI. V was pared by 2 bases and J by 0 bases, with 8 bases between. The CDR3 runs to 15 residues. CDR3 in DNA: TGTGCCAGCTCACCATCCCCGTTTAGCAATCAGCCCCAGCATTTT. It yields the protein CASSPSPFSNQPQHF.

The CDR3 DNA sequence: TGTGCCAGCTCACCCTTAGGGGTGAACACTGAAGCTTTCTTT. Translated, it gives CASSPLGVNTEAFF. The rearrangement links TRBV18 to TRBJ1-1; D is perhaps TRBD1 (5 bases). The germline CDR1 and CDR2 sequences are KGHSH and LQKENI. V lost 3 bases to trimming and J lost 0 bases, with 8 bases between them. The CDR3 is 14 residues long.

The chain couples TRBV28 to TRBJ1-4, with no clear D. V was pared by 2 bases and J by 4 bases, with 5 bases between. The CDR3 runs 13 residues. Germline V gene lookup returns CDR1 MDHEN and CDR2 SYDVKM. DNA of the CDR3: TGTGCCAGCAGTTTACAGATTAATGAAAAACTGTTTTTT. The encoded protein is CASSLQINEKLFF.

J is TRBJ1-2 and V is TRBV4-3; tentative D call: TRBD1 (5 bases). The CDR3 loop spans 14 amino acids. Germline lookup yields CDR1 LGHNA and CDR2 YSLEER. Deletions cut 2 bases from V and 4 bases from J, with 11 bases between. The CDR3 sequence is CASSQSGAFYGYTF. CDR3 in DNA: TGCGCCAGCAGCCAAAGCGGGGCCTTCTATGGCTACACCTTC.

To note about this clone: At one boundary the junction diverges from the germline segment, which might be a read error. This chain joins TRBV7-9 and TRBJ1-1; D remains unclear. The CDR3 sequence is 16 residues long. In germline, CDR1 is SEHNR, CDR2 FQNEAQ (reference sequence). The DNA of the CDR3 is TGTTCCAGCAGCTCCCCTCGAGGCTCAGCGGGCACTGAAGCTTTCTTT. Encoded protein: CSSSSPRGSAGTEAFF.

The chain recombines TRBV7-9 with TRBJ1-2, with D possibly matching TRBD1 (5 bases). Germline V gives CDR1 SEHNR, CDR2 FQNEAQ (reference sequence). The CDR3 extends over 16 amino acids. The V gene lost 5 bases and the J gene lost 0 bases, with 16 bases spanning the gap. The CDR3 coding sequence is TGTGCCAGCAGCCCCCAATGGGGCCCCCCTAACTATGGCTACACCTTC. Translation: CASSPQWGPPNYGYTF. Using reference TRBV7-9 and TRBJ1-2 for the parts outside the CDR3, the full variable domain is DTGVSQNPRHKITKRGQNVTFRCDPISEHNRLYWYRQTLGQGPEFLTYFQNEAQLEKSRLLSDRFSAERPKGSFSTLEIQRTEQGDSAMYLCASSPQWGPPNYGYTFGSGTRLTVV.

This chain links TRBV10-3 with TRBJ2-2; 8 bases are shared with TRBD1. CDR3 length equals 16 residues. Trimming at V came to 5 bases and at J to 3 bases, leaving 8 bases not matched to a gene. Looked up from germline, CDR1 is ENHRY and CDR2 is SYGVKD. The chain's CDR3 is CAISRGTGSHTGELFF. CDR3 DNA sequence: TGTGCCATCAGTCGCGGGACAGGATCTCACACCGGGGAGCTGTTTTTT.

The CDR3 region is CAWKRGYTEAFF. The CDR3 region has the DNA TGTGCCTGGAAGCGGGGGTACACTGAAGCTTTCTTT. This rearrangement joins TRBV30 to TRBJ1-1, with D possibly matching TRBD1 (5 bases). V was cut by 4 bases and J by 3 bases, with 9 bases left in between. The V gene's germline CDR1 is GTSNPN and CDR2 SVGIG (reference sequence). This CDR3 has 12 residues.

The chain combines TRBV30 with TRBJ2-3, with 9 bases that match TRBD2. The junction had 3 bases not matched to a gene; V was cut back by 5 bases and J by 6 bases. The germline CDR1 and CDR2 sequences are GTSNPN and SVGIG (reference sequence). This CDR3 is built from 12 residues. The chain's CDR3 is CAWGSGSDTQYF. The CDR3 DNA sequence: TGTGCCTGGGGTAGCGGGAGCGATACGCAGTATTTT.

A few counts support this clone. The chain is built from TRBV5-1 and TRBJ2-7; maybe TRBD1 (6 bases). Between the trimmed V and J ends, which lost 5 bases and 0 bases, there was a span of 9 bases. The germline CDR1 and CDR2 sequences are SGHRS and YFSETQ. The CDR3 contains 13 residues. CDR3 residues: CASRDSDSYEQYF. The CDR3 coding sequence is TGCGCCAGCAGGGACAGTGACTCCTACGAGCAGTACTTC.

This clone occurred a few times. This chain joins TRBV19 and TRBJ1-5, with D uncertain. The CDR3 contains 13 residues. The germline V and J ends were trimmed by 3 bases and 5 bases, with 8 bases remaining between them. Germline CDR1 and CDR2: LNHDA and SQIVND (reference sequence). In nucleotides, the CDR3 is TGTGCCAGTAGTATGGGAGGAGATCAGCCCCAGCATTTT. Translating it yields CASSMGGDQPQHF. Filled out from reference TRBV19 and TRBJ1-5, the complete variable domain reads DGGITQSPKYLFRKEGQNVTLSCEQNLNHDAMYWYRQDPGQGLRLIYYSQIVNDFQKGDIAEGYSVSREKKESFPLTVTSAQKNPTAFYLCASSMGGDQPQHFGDGTRLSIL.

J is TRBJ2-7 and V is TRBV2; no definite D call. V was trimmed by 7 bases and J by 1 base, leaving 8 bases between them. Germline loops: CDR1 SNHLY, CDR2 FYNNEI. This CDR3 is 12 amino acids long. CDR3: CASTQLSYEQYF. For the CDR3, the DNA is TGTGCCAGCACGCAGTTATCCTACGAGCAGTACTTC.